The sequence of this TCR beta chain was determined in a study of T cell changes during pregnancy in multiple sclerosis (dated 2019 in TCRdb). Study-wide context: In women with multiple sclerosis, the researchers looked at how the T cell repertoire shifted as pregnancy progressed.

The CDR1 and CDR2 encoded by the germline V gene are SGDLS and YYNGEE. The cysteine opens and the phenylalanine closes a CDR3 of 15 amino acids. CDR3 DNA only is kept here, 45 bases in frame from base 1. V trim: 3 bases; J trim: 3 bases; unmatched bases: 6. Remarks on this clone: It lacks a known antigen. No per-base quality is available; no much larger clone lies one base away.

The method was the immunoSEQ multiplex PCR assay. Imported from immuneACCESS, the table was reduced by TCRdb to in-frame sequences with V and J called. These copies leave out some clones; in studies compared against another copy, an unresolved V gene accounts for under half, and the cause of the remainder is not known. The sample table lists tens of thousands of clones, approximately 89% of them with a count of one. The ten largest clones represent over 5% of the sample. This TCR derives from a female donor with multiple sclerosis, enrolled in a pregnancy study. The sample was CD8+ T cells from peripheral blood mononuclear cells, taken in the second trimester of pregnancy. This chain joins TRBV9 to TRBJ2-1, with TRBD2 matching 7 junction bases. For the CDR3, the sequence is CASSGNGGSYNEQFF. The bases are TGTGCCAGCAGCGGGAACGGGGGGAGCTACAATGAGCAGTTCTTC.